This T cell receptor beta chain was recorded in a study of early T cells in non-severe SARS-CoV-2 infection. Across the study: Chains were not paired, and sequencing was done on bulk RNA from unsorted whole blood.

V dropped 6 bases and J dropped 2; count of bases not matched to a gene: 10. CDR3 length equals 18 residues. From germline, CDR1 is SGHNT and CDR2 YYREEE (reference sequence). The sample holds many counts of this clonotype. The TCR library protocol was used to attach unique molecular identifiers. These identifiers were attached to individual cDNA molecules. TCRdb reprocessed the 5' RACE reads with MiXCR, giving one entry per CDR3 protein. In the table there are 60,000 to 75,000 distinct CDR3 sequences, about 10% of which are singletons. This sample comprised whole blood, obtained at baseline. The chain joins TRBV5-4 to TRBJ2-3, with 15 bases identical to TRBD2. The receptor was derived from an adult who was a healthcare worker with PCR-confirmed SARS-CoV-2 infection or an uninfected control (not recorded which). The CDR3 protein is CASNLEGTSGRNTDTQYF. CDR3 nucleotide sequence: TGTGCCAGCAACTTAGAGGGGACTAGCGGGAGGAACACAGATACGCAGTATTTT.